The T cell receptor beta chain described here comes from a study of T cells in Graves' hyperthyroidism and ophthalmopathy (dated by TCRdb to about 2019). Concerning the study at large: Peripheral blood was collected at initial diagnosis, before any treatment. TCR V-J signatures able to tell the groups apart were searched for in a discovery cohort of 90 to 100 patients, of whom fewer than 45 had Graves' ophthalmopathy and 55 to 65 had stable Graves' hyperthyroidism. Whether ophthalmopathy could be predicted prospectively was tested in an independent validation cohort made up of about 20 hyperthyroidism patients plus 17 patients who later progressed to ophthalmopathy. The roughly 91 discovery patients were randomly split 7:3 into training and test sets. In addition, the study compared T-cell repertoires in thyroid tissue and in blood from about 6 Graves' hyperthyroidism patients. After blood sampling, hyperthyroidism patients were treated with methimazole at a starting dose of 30 mg daily, and ophthalmopathy patients were treated with high-dose intravenous methylprednisolone. The paper reports TCR Vbeta CDR3 sequencing of some 140 peripheral blood samples: under 45 ophthalmopathy, under 85 hyperthyroidism and around 17 progressor patients.

This clonotype was seen ten or more times. Its antigen is unknown. No much larger clone exists at a distance of one base, and base qualities are not known. Moderately to severely active disease, a Clinical Activity Score of at least 3, a NOSPECS grade of at least 4, and a duration under 3 months were present in ophthalmopathy patients. Exclusion was applied to patients with uncontrolled infections, other autoimmune diseases, pregnancy or lactation. Diagnoses relied on clinical symptoms, serum thyroxine and TRAb, thyroid ultrasound and orbital computed tomography. PBMCs were isolated from about 9 ml of fresh peripheral blood by Ficoll-Paque density gradient centrifugation. Total RNA was extracted using Trizol reagent, and RNA quality was assessed on an Agilent 2100 Bioanalyzer. Relative to germline, V is 1 base shorter and J is 3 bases shorter, with 9 bases between their ends. There are 14 amino acids in the CDR3, from cysteine to phenylalanine inclusive. The only DNA kept is the CDR3, 42 bases in frame from the first base. The germline V gene encodes CDR1 SGHAT and CDR2 FQNNGV.

The study at large found these results: In validation, the model predicted progression to ophthalmopathy a median of 6.5 months before onset, with approximately 70% sensitivity and just under 75% specificity. A model built on a 13 V-J signature distinguished ophthalmopathy from stable hyperthyroidism, reaching 87.88% sensitivity and 81% to 83% specificity in cross-validation and 80%/75% in testing. No statistical method was used to fix the sample size in advance, and group allocation was not hidden from the investigators. Most expanded thyroid clonotypes (frequency above 0.001) were also detected in blood, suggesting blood repertoires may reflect thyroid immune responses.

Amplification of TCR beta CDR3 regions was carried out from RNA transcripts. The first round of RT-PCR for the TCR CDR3 was performed with the HTBI primer set and the Qiagen OneStep RT-PCR kit. Libraries were constructed in a second round of multiplex PCR, after which size selection and purification were performed. Libraries were sequenced paired-end with 100 bp reads on an Illumina HiSeq2000. The paper's processing steps were these. SOAPnuke was used to process the raw data, with reads discarded if the reads contained adapters or uncalled bases, had a mean Phred below 15, or lacked an exact constant-primer or identifier match. COPE v1.2.5 was used to merge high-quality paired reads, and clonotypes were defined as unique nucleotide sequences. Clonotypes were aligned to IMGT TRBV, TRBD and TRBJ reference segments using MiTCR v1.1. Analysis was restricted to V-J combinations with a frequency above 0.0001, which covered roughly 99% of repertoires. A TCS score was defined as the ratio of F50 (clonal expansion) to E x V (chaos), with BLOSUM62-based TCRdist applied between CDR3 peptides within each V-J. Welch's t-statistics and random forest reduced just over 500 V-J features to roughly 13, which were used in a naive Bayes classifier (R e1071). Starting from the raw public reads, TCRdb applied fastp trimming at Q25, assembled clones with MiXCR and retained in-frame beta chains. CDR3 protein duplicates are merged, each entry listing the most common genes and DNA. None of the V and J calls come from the authors' own analysis; TCRdb made them. The sample table contains about 500,000 distinct CDR3 sequences; only one count was recorded for about 16% of them. Clones ranked in the top ten supply around 32% of the sample.

The sample comprised blood. The V gene is TRBV11-2 and the J gene is TRBJ2-5; the D gene is perhaps TRBD1, from 6 matching bases. This receptor was obtained from a woman aged 30 to 39 with Graves' ophthalmopathy. The CDR3 protein: CASSLGGGKETQYF. At the DNA level, the sequence is TGTGCCAGCAGCTTAGGAGGGGGTAAAGAGACCCAGTACTTC.